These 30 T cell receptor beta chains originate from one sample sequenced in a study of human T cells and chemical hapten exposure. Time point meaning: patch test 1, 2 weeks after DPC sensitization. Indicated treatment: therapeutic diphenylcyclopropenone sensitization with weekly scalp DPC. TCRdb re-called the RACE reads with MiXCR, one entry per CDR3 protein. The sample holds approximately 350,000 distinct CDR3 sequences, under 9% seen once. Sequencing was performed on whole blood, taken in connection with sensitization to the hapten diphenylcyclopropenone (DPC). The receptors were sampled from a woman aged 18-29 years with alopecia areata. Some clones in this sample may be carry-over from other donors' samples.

The CDR3 loop reads CASSLALRAGNQPQHF. CDR3 coding DNA: TGTGCCAGCAGCTTAGCGCTAAGGGCCGGCAATCAGCCCCAGCATTTT. This chain connects TRBV7-2 to TRBJ1-5; D is ambiguous. The germline CDR1 and CDR2 sequences are SGHTA and FQGNSA. The V and J ends lost 0 bases and 2 bases respectively, with 11 bases between them. The CDR3 extends over 16 amino acids.

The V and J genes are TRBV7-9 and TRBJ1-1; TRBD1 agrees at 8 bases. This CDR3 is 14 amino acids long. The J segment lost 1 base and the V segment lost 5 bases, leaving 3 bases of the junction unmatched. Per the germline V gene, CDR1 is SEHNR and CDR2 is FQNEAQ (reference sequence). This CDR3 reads CASSHGTGNTEAFF. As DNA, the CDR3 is TGTGCCAGCAGCCATGGGACAGGGAACACTGAAGCTTTCTTT.

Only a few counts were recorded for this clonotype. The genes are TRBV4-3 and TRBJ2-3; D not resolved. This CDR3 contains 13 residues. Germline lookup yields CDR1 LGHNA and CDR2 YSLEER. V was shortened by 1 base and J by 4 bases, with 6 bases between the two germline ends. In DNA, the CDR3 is TGCGCCAGCAGCCAAGCGTACCCAGATACGCAGTATTTT. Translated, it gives CASSQAYPDTQYF.

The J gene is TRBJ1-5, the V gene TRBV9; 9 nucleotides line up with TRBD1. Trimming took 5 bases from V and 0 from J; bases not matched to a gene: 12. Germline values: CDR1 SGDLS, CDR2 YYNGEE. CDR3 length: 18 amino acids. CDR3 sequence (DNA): TGTGCCAGCAGATGGGAGACAGGGGGGGCGAATAGCAATCAGCCCCAGCATTTT. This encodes CASRWETGGANSNQPQHF.

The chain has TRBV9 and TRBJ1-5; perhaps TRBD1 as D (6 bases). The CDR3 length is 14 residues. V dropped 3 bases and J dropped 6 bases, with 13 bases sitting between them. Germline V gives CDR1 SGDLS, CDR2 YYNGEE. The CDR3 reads CASSATGRGQPQHF. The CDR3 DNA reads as TGTGCCAGCAGCGCAACAGGGAGGGGTCAGCCCCAGCATTTT. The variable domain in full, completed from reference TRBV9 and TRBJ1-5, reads DSGVTQTPKHLITATGQRVTLRCSPRSGDLSVYWYQQSLDQGLQFLIQYYNGEERAKGNILERFSAQQFPDLHSELNLSSLELGDSALYFCASSATGRGQPQHFGDGTRLSIL.

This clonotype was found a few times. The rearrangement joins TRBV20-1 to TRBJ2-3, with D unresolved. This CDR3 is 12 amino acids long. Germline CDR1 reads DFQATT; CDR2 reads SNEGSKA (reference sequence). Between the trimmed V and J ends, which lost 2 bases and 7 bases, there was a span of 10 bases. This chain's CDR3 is CSARIASYTQYF. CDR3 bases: TGCAGTGCTAGAATCGCTAGTTATACGCAGTATTTT.

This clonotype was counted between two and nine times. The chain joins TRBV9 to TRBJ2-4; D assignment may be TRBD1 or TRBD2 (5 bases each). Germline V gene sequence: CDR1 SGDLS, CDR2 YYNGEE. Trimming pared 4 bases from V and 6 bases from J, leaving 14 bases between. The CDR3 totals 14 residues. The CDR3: CASSIDSGGNIQYF. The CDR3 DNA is TGTGCCAGCAGCATCGACAGTGGGGGAAACATTCAGTACTTC.

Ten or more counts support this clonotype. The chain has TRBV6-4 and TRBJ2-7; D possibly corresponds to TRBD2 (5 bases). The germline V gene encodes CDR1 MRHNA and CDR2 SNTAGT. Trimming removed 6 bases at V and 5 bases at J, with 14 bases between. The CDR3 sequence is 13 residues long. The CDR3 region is CASRAVGAHEQYF. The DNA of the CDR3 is TGTGCCAGCAGGGCCGTGGGAGCCCACGAGCAGTACTTC.

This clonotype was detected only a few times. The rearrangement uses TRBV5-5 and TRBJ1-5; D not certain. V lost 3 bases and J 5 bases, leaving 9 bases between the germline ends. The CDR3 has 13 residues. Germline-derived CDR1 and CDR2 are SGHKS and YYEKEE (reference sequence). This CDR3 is CASSSDPDQPQHF. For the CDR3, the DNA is TGTGCCAGCAGCTCCGACCCCGATCAGCCCCAGCATTTT.

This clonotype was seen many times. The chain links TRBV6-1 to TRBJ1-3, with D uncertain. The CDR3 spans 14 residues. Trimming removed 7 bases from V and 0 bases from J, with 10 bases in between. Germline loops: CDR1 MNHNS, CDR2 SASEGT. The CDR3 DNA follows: TGTGCCAGCACGTCGGTCAGCTCTGGAAACACCATATATTTT. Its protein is CASTSVSSGNTIYF.

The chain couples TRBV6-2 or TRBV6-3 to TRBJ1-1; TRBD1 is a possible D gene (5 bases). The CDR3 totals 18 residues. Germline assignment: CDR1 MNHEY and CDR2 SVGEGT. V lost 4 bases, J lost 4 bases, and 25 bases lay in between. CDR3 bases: TGTGCCAGCAGTTGGGACGGATTTACACAGGCCAGTGGCACTGAAGCTTTCTTT. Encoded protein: CASSWDGFTQASGTEAFF.

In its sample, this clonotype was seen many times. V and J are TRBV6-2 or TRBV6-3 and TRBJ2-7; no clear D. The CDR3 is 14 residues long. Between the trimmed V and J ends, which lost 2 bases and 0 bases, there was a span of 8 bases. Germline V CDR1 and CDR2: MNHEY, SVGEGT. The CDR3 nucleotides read TGTGCCAGCAGTTACGACGGACCCTCCTACGAGCAGTACTTC. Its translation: CASSYDGPSYEQYF.

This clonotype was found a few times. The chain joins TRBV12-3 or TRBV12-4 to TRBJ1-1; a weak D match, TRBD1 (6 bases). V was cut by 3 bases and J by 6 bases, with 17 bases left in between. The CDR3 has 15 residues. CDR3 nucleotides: TGTGCCAGCAGTTTTTGGGCGGGGGCAGGGTCTGAAGCTTTCTTT. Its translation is CASSFWAGAGSEAFF.

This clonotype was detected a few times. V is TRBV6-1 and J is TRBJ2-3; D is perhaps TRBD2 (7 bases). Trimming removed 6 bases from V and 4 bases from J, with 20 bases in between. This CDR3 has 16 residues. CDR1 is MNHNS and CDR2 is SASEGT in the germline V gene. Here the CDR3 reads CASRWGWGGLPDTQYF. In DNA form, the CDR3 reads TGTGCCAGCAGGTGGGGTTGGGGGGGCCTTCCAGATACGCAGTATTTT.

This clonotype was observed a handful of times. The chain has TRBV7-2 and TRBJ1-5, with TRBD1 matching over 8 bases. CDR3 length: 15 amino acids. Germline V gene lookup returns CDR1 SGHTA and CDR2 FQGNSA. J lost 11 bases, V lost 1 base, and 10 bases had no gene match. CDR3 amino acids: CASSLGGTGVRAQHF. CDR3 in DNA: TGTGCCAGCAGCTTAGGCGGGACAGGTGTGAGGGCCCAGCATTTT.

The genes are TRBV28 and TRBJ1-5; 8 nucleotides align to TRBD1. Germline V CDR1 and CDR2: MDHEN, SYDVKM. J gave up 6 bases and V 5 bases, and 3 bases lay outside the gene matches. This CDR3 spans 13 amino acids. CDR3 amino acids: CASSPQGAQPQHF. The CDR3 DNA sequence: TGTGCCAGCAGTCCCCAGGGGGCTCAGCCCCAGCATTTT.

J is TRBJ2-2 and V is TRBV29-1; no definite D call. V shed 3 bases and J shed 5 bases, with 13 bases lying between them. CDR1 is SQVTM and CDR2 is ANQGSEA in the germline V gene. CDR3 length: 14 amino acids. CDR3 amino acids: CSVEGPLRTGELFF. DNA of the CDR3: TGCAGCGTTGAGGGCCCTCTCCGTACCGGGGAGCTGTTTTTT.

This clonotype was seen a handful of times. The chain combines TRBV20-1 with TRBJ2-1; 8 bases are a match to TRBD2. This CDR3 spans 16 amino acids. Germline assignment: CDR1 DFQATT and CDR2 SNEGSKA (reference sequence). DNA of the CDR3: TGCGGAGCGTCATACGTGGTAGGCGGGGGGTACAATGAGCAGTTCTTC. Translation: CGASYVVGGGYNEQFF.

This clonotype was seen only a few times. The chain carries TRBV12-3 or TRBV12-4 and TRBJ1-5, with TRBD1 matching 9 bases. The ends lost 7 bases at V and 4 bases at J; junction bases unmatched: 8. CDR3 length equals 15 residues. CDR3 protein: CASTMGQGLNQPQHF. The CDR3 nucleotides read TGTGCCAGCACCATGGGACAGGGTTTGAATCAGCCCCAGCATTTT.

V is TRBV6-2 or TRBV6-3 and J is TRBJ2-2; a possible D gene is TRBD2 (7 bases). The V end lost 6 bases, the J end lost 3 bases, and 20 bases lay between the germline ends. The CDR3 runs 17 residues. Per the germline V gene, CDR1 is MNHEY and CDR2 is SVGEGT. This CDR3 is CASSLPGASGYTGELFF. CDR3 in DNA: TGTGCCAGCAGCCTCCCAGGGGCTAGCGGTTACACCGGGGAGCTGTTTTTT.

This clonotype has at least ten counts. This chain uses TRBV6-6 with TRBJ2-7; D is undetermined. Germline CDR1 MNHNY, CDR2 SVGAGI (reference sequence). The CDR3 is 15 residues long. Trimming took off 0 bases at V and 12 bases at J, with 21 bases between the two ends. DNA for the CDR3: TGTGCCAGCAGTTACTCGACGTCCCCCGCTGGAATGCGGTACTTC. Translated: CASSYSTSPAGMRYF.

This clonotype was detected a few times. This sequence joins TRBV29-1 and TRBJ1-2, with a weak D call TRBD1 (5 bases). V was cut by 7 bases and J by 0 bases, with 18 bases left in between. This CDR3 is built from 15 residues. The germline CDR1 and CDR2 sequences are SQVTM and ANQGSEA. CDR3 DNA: TGCAGCGCCGGGGGACCGGGGCTCACTAACTATGGCTACACCTTC. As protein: CSAGGPGLTNYGYTF.

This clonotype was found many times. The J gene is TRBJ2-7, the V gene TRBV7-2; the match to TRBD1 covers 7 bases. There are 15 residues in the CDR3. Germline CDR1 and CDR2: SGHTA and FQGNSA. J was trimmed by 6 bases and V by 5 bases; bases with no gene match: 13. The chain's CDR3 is CASSARQGPMAEQYF. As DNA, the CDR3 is TGTGCCAGCAGCGCCCGACAGGGCCCTATGGCCGAGCAGTACTTC.

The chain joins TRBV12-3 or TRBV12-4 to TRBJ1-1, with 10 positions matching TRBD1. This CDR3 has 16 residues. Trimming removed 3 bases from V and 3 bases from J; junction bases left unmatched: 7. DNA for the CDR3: TGTGCCAGCAGTTTTGATTTGGGGACAGGGGACACTGAAGCTTTCTTT. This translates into CASSFDLGTGDTEAFF.

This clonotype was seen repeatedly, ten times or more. The DNA of the CDR3 is TGTGCCTACTCCCGGGGGGACAGGGACGACGAGCAGTACTTC. Translating gives CAYSRGDRDDEQYF. The chain joins TRBV28 to TRBJ2-7; 9 bases align to TRBD1. V dropped 11 bases and J dropped 5; count of bases not matched to a gene: 13. CDR1 and CDR2 (germline): MDHEN, SYDVKM. CDR3 size: 14 residues.

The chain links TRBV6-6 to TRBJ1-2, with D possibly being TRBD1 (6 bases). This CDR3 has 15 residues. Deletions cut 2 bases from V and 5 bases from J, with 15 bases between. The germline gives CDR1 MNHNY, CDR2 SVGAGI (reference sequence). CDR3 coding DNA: TGTGCCAGCAGTTACGGACAGCTGTCGCTATATGGCTACACCTTC. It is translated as CASSYGQLSLYGYTF.

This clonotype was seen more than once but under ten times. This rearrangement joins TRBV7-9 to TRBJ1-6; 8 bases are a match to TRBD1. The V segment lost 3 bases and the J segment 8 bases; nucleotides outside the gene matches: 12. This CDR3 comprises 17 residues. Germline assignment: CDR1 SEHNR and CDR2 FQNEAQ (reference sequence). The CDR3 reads CASSLLRDRLYDSPLHF. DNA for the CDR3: TGTGCCAGCAGCTTGTTGCGGGACAGGCTGTATGATTCACCCCTCCACTTT.

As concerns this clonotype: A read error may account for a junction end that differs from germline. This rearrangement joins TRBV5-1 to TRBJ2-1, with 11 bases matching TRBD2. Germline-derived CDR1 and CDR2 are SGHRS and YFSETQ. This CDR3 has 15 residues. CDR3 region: CASSLGLAGYKEQFF. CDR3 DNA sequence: TGCGCCAGCAGCTTGGGACTAGCGGGATACAAAGAGCAGTTCTTC.

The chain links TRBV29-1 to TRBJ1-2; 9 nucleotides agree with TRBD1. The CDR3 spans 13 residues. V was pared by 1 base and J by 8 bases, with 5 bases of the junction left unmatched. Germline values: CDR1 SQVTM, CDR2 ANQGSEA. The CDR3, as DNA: TGCAGCGTTGAAGGGGGACAGGGATTAGGCTACACCTTC. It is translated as CSVEGGQGLGYTF.

CDR3 bases: TGTGCCATCGGGGACGCTAATGAAAAACTGTTTTTT. Amino acid sequence: CAIGDANEKLFF. The chain recombines TRBV10-3 with TRBJ1-4, with D possibly TRBD1 on 5 matching bases. Trimming left V 8 bases short and J 3 bases short, with 7 bases between. CDR1 ENHRY and CDR2 SYGVKD come from the germline V gene. The CDR3 is 12 amino acids.